These 27 T cell receptor beta chains share one sample of origin, sequenced in a study of tumor and adjacent non-tumor tissue in lung cancer. A modified ARM-PCR protocol with three rounds of nested PCR amplified TCRbeta. TCRdb reanalysed the multiplex PCR reads using MiXCR and keeps one entry per CDR3 protein. In the table there are about 110,000 distinct CDR3 sequences, under 65% of which are singletons. No cell sorting was done before RNA was extracted from the tissue. More than 3 cm separated this lung sample from the edge of the tumor. The sample comprised distant non-tumor lung tissue. All receptors derive from a man aged 55 to 70 with non-small cell lung cancer.

Notes on this clonotype: Given the absence of the conserved phenylalanine or tryptophan at the CDR3 end, a read error is likely. This rearrangement joins TRBV29-1 to TRBJ1-1, with D possibly TRBD1 on 5 matching bases. The CDR3 has 14 residues. Trimming cost V 6 bases and J 7 bases, with 21 bases left between them. Germline CDR1 SQVTM, CDR2 ANQGSEA. CDR3 in amino acids: CSVRVEWRGNEAFL. The CDR3, as DNA: TGCAGCGTCCGAGTGGAGTGGCGGGGGAATGAAGCTTTCCTT.

For this clonotype: This may stem from a read error, because a much larger clone lies one nucleotide away. This rearrangement joins TRBV30 to TRBJ2-7, with TRBD1 matching over 10 bases. Germline V gene lookup returns CDR1 GTSNPN and CDR2 SVGIG (reference sequence). CDR3 size: 14 residues. In DNA, the CDR3 is TGTGCCTGGGAAGGACAGGGGGGCACCTACAAGCAGTACTTC. Protein: CAWEGQGGTYKQYF.

In the case of this clonotype: With a much larger clone just one base away, this may be a read error. This chain uses TRBV20-1 with TRBJ2-1, with TRBD2 matching over 11 bases. V trimming: 0 bases; J trimming: 12 bases; junction bases outside the gene matches: 10. This CDR3 has 15 residues. Germline V gives CDR1 DFQATT, CDR2 SNEGSKA (reference sequence). The CDR3 DNA is TGCAGTGCTAGAGACCCCGTGACTAGCGGGAAGGGGCAGTTCTTC. The encoded protein is CSARDPVTSGKGQFF.

Notes on this clonotype: The CDR3 end shows no conserved phenylalanine or tryptophan, and so a read error is likely. V gene TRBV11-2 combines with J gene TRBJ2-7, with 9 positions matching TRBD1. CDR1 is SGHAT and CDR2 is FQNNGV in the germline V gene. The CDR3 extends over 14 amino acids. The CDR3: CASGFGTGPYEQYS. The CDR3 DNA sequence: TGCGCCAGCGGGTTCGGGACAGGGCCCTACGAGCAGTACTCC.

The rearrangement uses TRBV6-2 or TRBV6-3 and TRBJ2-7; 12 bases match TRBD1. The CDR3 sequence is 16 residues long. CDR1 and CDR2 (germline): MNHEY, SVGEGT. V lost 8 bases to trimming and J lost 4 bases; unmatched junction nucleotides: 12. CDR3 sequence (DNA): TGTGCCAGCCGACATACGGGGACAGGGGGCTTATACGAGCAGTACTTC. Protein: CASRHTGTGGLYEQYF.

About this clonotype: It may be a read error: a sequence one base away is much more abundant. The V gene is TRBV12-3 or TRBV12-4, the J gene TRBJ2-1, with 9 bases lining up with TRBD1. Trimming at V came to 4 bases and at J to 4 bases, leaving 11 bases not matched to a gene. The CDR3 length is 17 residues. CDR3 in amino acids: CASSYPGQGRLYNEQFF. Here the CDR3 DNA reads TGTGCCAGCAGTTACCCCGGACAGGGGAGGTTGTACAATGAGCAGTTCTTC.

On this clonotype itself: One end of the junction fails to match germline, which may point to a read error. The V gene is TRBV4-2, the J gene TRBJ2-3, with 10 bases matching TRBD2. The germline CDR1 and CDR2 sequences are LGHNA and YNFKEQ. CDR3 length: 16 residues. The CDR3 is CAISPTSGASTDTQYF. As DNA, the CDR3 is TGTGCCATCAGCCCTACTAGCGGGGCCAGCACAGATACGCAGTATTTT.

This clonotype showed up many times. This chain uses TRBV6-6 with TRBJ1-4; D may be TRBD1 (6 bases). V lost 3 bases and J lost 8, with 10 bases in between. The CDR3 has 13 residues. CDR1 MNHNY and CDR2 SVGAGI come from the germline V gene (reference sequence). The DNA for the CDR3 is TGTGCCAGCAGTTATCAGGGGAGGGAAAAACTGTTTTTT. Translating it yields CASSYQGREKLFF.

As regards this clonotype: This may arise from a read error, as a much more abundant clone is one base away. The chain recombines TRBV28 with TRBJ2-5; D remains ambiguous. CDR1 and CDR2 from the germline V gene are MDHEN and SYDVKM. V lost 6 bases and J lost 5, with 13 bases in between. The CDR3 covers 13 residues. As DNA, the CDR3 is TGTGCCAGCAGCCCCGCAGCTTTGGAGACCCAGTACTTC. Its translation is CASSPAALETQYF.

As to this clonotype: A junction end diverges from the germline sequence, so it may reflect a read error. In DNA, the CDR3 is TGCGCCAGCAGCTTAATGGATGGTAGGGCTAATGAAGAACTGTTTTTT. It is translated as CASSLMDGRANEELFF. The J gene is TRBJ1-4, the V gene TRBV5-1; D not certain. This CDR3 spans 16 amino acids. CDR1 is SGHRS, CDR2 YFSETQ, per germline.

A remark on this clonotype: At one end, the junction sequence differs from germline, possibly due to a read error. The chain joins TRBV12-3 or TRBV12-4 to TRBJ2-5; no reliable D call. The length of the CDR3 is 12 residues. CDR3 in amino acids: CVSSSRQETQYF. The DNA of the CDR3 is TGTGTCAGCAGTTCGCGTCAAGAGACCCAGTACTTC.

As regards this clonotype: This may come from a read error, since a much larger clone is one base off. This chain joins TRBV6-2 or TRBV6-3 and TRBJ1-6, with no clear D. The V gene's germline CDR1 is MNHEY and CDR2 SVGEGT. CDR3 length: 15 amino acids. DNA of the CDR3: TGTGCCAGCAGTTACTCAGGGAACGGGAATTTACCCCTCCACTTT. It specifies CASSYSGNGNLPLHF.

Within the sample, this clonotype is medium-sized. V and J are TRBV11-3 and TRBJ2-1, with D uncertain. Trimming took 5 bases from V and 0 from J, leaving 14 bases between them. Germline-derived CDR1 and CDR2 are SGHNT and YENEEA. The CDR3 covers 16 residues. This CDR3 is CASSPARRSSYNEQFF. The CDR3 DNA follows: TGTGCCAGCAGCCCCGCCCGGAGAAGCTCCTACAATGAGCAGTTCTTC.

Comment on this clonotype: This may stem from a read error, because a much larger clone lies one nucleotide away. The V gene is TRBV30, the J gene TRBJ2-7, with 7 bases lining up with TRBD2. The germline V gene encodes CDR1 GTSNPN and CDR2 SVGIG (reference sequence). The CDR3 consists of 15 residues. The CDR3 loop is CAWSVTGGGSAEHYF. CDR3 DNA sequence: TGTGCCTGGAGTGTCACTGGCGGGGGATCGGCCGAGCATTACTTC.

This clonotype has a single count. This may stem from a read error, because a much larger clone lies one nucleotide away. The gene calls are TRBV5-4 and TRBJ2-2, with D possibly called TRBD1 or TRBD2 (6 bases each). Germline V gene data show CDR1 as SGHNT and CDR2 as YYREEE (reference sequence). The CDR3 totals 15 residues. The CDR3 loop is CASSPEWGAKGDLFF. For the CDR3, the DNA is TGTGCCAGCAGCCCGGAATGGGGGGCGAAGGGGGACCTGTTTTTT.

As regards this clonotype: At one of its ends the junction is not consistent with the germline gene, which may arise from a read error. The chain uses TRBV11-1 and TRBJ2-7; no clear D. The CDR3 loop spans 17 amino acids. Germline V CDR1 and CDR2: SGHAT, FQDESV (reference sequence). The CDR3 DNA follows: TGTGCTTGCAGCCCCCGTCTGGGCGGATCCGGCTCCTACGTGCAGTACTTC. Amino acid sequence: CACSPRLGGSGSYVQYF.

A word on this clonotype: Mismatch with germline at one junction end may stem from a read error. The rearrangement joins TRBV20-1 to TRBJ2-1; TRBD1 matches 8 bases. Germline V gene data show CDR1 as DFQATT and CDR2 as SNEGSKA (reference sequence). The CDR3 covers 17 residues. The CDR3 DNA is TGCAGTGCTAGAGATCAGGCTCTGGGACAGGCCGTCGGTGTGCAGCTCTTC. Residues: CSARDQALGQAVGVQLF.

On this clonotype: The junction differs from germline at one of its ends, possibly a read error. J is TRBJ1-2 and V is TRBV11-3; no firm D call. This CDR3 region has 13 residues. In germline, CDR1 is SGHNT, CDR2 YENEEA. Here the CDR3 DNA reads TGTGCCAGCTGCTTAGCCACGTCGGATGGCTACACCTTC. This translates into CASCLATSDGYTF.

Concerning this clonotype: With a much larger clone just one base away, this may be a read error. The chain combines TRBV7-9 with TRBJ1-1; D unclear. The CDR3 extends over 14 amino acids. The germline gives CDR1 SEHNR, CDR2 FQNEAQ (reference sequence). In nucleotides, the CDR3 is TGTGCCAGCATCTTATCGGCGGGGAACACTGAAGCTTTCTTT. Translating gives CASILSAGNTEAFF.

This clonotype was recorded only once. A much larger clone lies a single base off, so this may be a read error. The chain recombines TRBV7-9 with TRBJ2-3; the D gene is possibly TRBD2 (5 bases). Germline CDR1 reads SEHNR; CDR2 reads FQNEAQ (reference sequence). Trimming pared 4 bases from V and 5 bases from J, leaving 13 bases between. CDR3 size: 14 residues. The CDR3 spells CASSSSGIKDTQYF. CDR3 sequence (DNA): TGTGCCAGCAGCTCGAGCGGTATCAAAGATACGCAGTATTTT.

Concerning this clonotype itself: A much larger clone differs by one base, so this may be a read error. This chain uses TRBV6-5 with TRBJ1-2; D unclear. Germline-derived CDR1 and CDR2 are MNHEY and SVGAGI. The CDR3 totals 12 residues. The CDR3 reads CVSSYSGLGYTF. The CDR3 coding sequence is TGTGTCAGCAGTTATAGTGGGCTAGGCTACACCTTC.

The chain joins TRBV20-1 to TRBJ2-3; 12 bases are shared with TRBD2. Germline CDR1 reads DFQATT; CDR2 reads SNEGSKA (reference sequence). V lost 4 bases, J lost 6 bases, and 8 bases stayed unmatched. The CDR3 is 15 residues long. The CDR3 DNA reads as TGCAGTGCTACGACTAGCGGGAGTTTTCAGGATACGCAGTATTTT. As protein: CSATTSGSFQDTQYF.

In the case of this clonotype: It may be a read error: a sequence one base away is much more abundant. V and J are TRBV5-1 and TRBJ1-5; D remains unclear. The CDR3 is 15 residues long. Germline values: CDR1 SGHRS, CDR2 YFSETQ. CDR3 in amino acids: CASGLDEGSNQPQHF. Here the CDR3 DNA reads TGCGCCAGCGGCTTGGATGAGGGTAGCAATCAGCCCCAGCATTTT. The whole variable domain, remainder taken from reference TRBV5-1 and TRBJ1-5, is KAGVTQTPRYLIKTRGQQVTLSCSPISGHRSVSWYQQTPGQGLQFLFEYFSETQRNKGNFPGRFSGRQFSNSRSEMNVSTLELGDSALYLCASGLDEGSNQPQHFGDGTRLSIL.

This clonotype was seen repeatedly, ten times or more. The J gene is TRBJ1-3, the V gene TRBV20-1, with D unresolved. V was clipped by 0 bases and J by 4 bases, with 7 bases between them. The germline gives CDR1 DFQATT, CDR2 SNEGSKA (reference sequence). The CDR3 is made up of 13 amino acids. CDR3 amino acids: CSAREPGGNTIYF. As DNA, the CDR3 is TGCAGTGCTAGAGAGCCCGGGGGAAACACCATATATTTT.

Notes on this clonotype: Without the conserved terminal phenylalanine or tryptophan, this CDR3 likely stems from a read error. V and J are TRBV6-2 or TRBV6-3 and TRBJ2-1, with D perhaps matching TRBD2 (6 bases). V was pared by 9 bases and J by 6 bases, with 24 bases between. The CDR3 is made up of 16 amino acids. Germline loops: CDR1 MNHEY, CDR2 SVGEGT. DNA for the CDR3: TGTGCCAGTACATCCCCCGGGGGTGGGTACTGCAATGAGCAGTTCTTA. It codes for CASTSPGGGYCNEQFL.

On this clonotype: A much larger clone is a single base away; this may be a read error. The chain uses TRBV7-8 and TRBJ1-1; 7 nucleotides agree with TRBD1. This CDR3 comprises 14 residues. Germline V gene sequence: CDR1 SGHVS, CDR2 FQNEAQ. The CDR3: CPSSKEQGWSEAFF. DNA of the CDR3: TGTCCCAGCAGCAAAGAACAGGGGTGGTCTGAAGCTTTCTTT.

This clonotype was counted between two and nine times. This clone may be a read error of a much larger clone one base away. This chain uses TRBV11-2 with TRBJ2-2; maybe TRBD1 (6 bases). CDR1 and CDR2 (germline): SGHAT, FQNNGV. This CDR3 spans 15 amino acids. Trimming left V 5 bases short and J 8 bases short, with 18 bases between. The CDR3 loop is CASSLEQQGLGELFF. The CDR3 DNA is TGTGCCAGCAGCCTGGAACAGCAGGGGTTGGGGGAGCTGTTTTTT.